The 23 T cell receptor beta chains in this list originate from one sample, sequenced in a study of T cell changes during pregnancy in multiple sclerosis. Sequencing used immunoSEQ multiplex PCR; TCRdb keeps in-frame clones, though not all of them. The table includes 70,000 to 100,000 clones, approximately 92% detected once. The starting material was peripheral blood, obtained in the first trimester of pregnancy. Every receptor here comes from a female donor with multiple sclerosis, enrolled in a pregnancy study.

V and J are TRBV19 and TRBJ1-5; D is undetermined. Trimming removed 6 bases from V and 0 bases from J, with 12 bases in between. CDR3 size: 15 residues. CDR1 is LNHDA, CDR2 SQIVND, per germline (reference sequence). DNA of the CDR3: TGTGCCAGTAGACAGAGAATCTTTAGCAATCAGCCCCAGCATTTT. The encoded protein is CASRQRIFSNQPQHF. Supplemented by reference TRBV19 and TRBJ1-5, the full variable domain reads DGGITQSPKYLFRKEGQNVTLSCEQNLNHDAMYWYRQDPGQGLRLIYYSQIVNDFQKGDIAEGYSVSREKKESFPLTVTSAQKNPTAFYLCASRQRIFSNQPQHFGDGTRLSIL.

CDR3 region: CASSQDYRMNTEAFF. The CDR3 DNA sequence: TGCGCCAGCAGCCAAGATTACAGAATGAACACTGAAGCTTTCTTT. This chain links TRBV4-3 with TRBJ1-1; D gene ambiguous. The germline V and J ends were trimmed by 0 bases and 0 bases, with 8 bases remaining between them. The CDR3 runs to 15 residues. Germline-derived CDR1 and CDR2 are LGHNA and YSLEER.

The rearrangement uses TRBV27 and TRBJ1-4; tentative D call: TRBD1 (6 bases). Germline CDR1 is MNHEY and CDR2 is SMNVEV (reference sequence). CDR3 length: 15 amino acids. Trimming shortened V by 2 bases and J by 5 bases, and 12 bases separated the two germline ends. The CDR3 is CASSLRGTLNEKLFF. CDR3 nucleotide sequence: TGTGCCAGCAGTTTAAGGGGGACGCTAAATGAAAAACTGTTTTTT.

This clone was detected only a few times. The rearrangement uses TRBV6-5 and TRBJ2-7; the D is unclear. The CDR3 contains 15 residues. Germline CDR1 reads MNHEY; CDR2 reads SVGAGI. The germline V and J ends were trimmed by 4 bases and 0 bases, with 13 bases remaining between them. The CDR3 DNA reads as TGTGCCAGCAGTTCCCAGACACTCAGCTCCTACGAGCAGTACTTC. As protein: CASSSQTLSSYEQYF.

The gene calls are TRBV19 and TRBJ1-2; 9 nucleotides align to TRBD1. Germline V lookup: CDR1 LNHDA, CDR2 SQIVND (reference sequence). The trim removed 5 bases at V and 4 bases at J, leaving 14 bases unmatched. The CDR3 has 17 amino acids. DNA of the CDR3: TGTGCCAGTAGTCCCGGGACAGGGTACAGAAAGAGCTATGGCTACACCTTC. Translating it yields CASSPGTGYRKSYGYTF.

CDR3 bases: TGTGCCACCTCTTCAGTCAGGGGATACGAGCAGTACTTC. This encodes CATSSVRGYEQYF. The rearrangement uses TRBV6-6 and TRBJ2-7, with a tentative D call TRBD1 (6 bases). The CDR3 sequence is 13 residues long. From germline, CDR1 is MNHNY and CDR2 SVGAGI (reference sequence). Trimming took 10 bases from V and 4 from J, leaving 17 bases between them.

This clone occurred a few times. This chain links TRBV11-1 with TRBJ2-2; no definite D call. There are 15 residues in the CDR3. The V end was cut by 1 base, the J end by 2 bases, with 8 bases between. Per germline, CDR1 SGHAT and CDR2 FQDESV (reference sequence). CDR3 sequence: CASSLVIGNTGELFF. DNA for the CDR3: TGTGCCAGCAGCTTAGTAATTGGCAACACCGGGGAGCTGTTTTTT.

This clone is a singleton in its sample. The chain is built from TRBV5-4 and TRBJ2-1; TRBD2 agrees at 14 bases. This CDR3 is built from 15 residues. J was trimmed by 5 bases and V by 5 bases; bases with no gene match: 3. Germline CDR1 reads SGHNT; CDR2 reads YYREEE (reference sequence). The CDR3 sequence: CASSGLAGGHNEQFF. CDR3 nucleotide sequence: TGTGCCAGCAGTGGACTAGCGGGAGGCCACAATGAGCAGTTCTTC.

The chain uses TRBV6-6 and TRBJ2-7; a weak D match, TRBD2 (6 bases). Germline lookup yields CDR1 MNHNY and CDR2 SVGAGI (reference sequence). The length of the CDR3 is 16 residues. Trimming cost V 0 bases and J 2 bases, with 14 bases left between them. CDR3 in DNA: TGTGCCAGCAGTTACTCTCCGGGAGTTAAGACCTACGAGCAGTACTTC. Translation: CASSYSPGVKTYEQYF.

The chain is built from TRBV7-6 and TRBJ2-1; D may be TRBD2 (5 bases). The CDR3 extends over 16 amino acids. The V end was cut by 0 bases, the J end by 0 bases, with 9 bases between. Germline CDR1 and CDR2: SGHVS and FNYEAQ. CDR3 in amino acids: CASSLARAPSYNEQFF. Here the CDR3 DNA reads TGTGCCAGCAGCTTAGCGCGGGCCCCCTCCTACAATGAGCAGTTCTTC. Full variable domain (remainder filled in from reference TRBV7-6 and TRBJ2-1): GAGVSQSPRYKVTKRGQDVALRCDPISGHVSLYWYRQALGQGPEFLTYFNYEAQQDKSGLPNDRFSAERPEGSISTLTIQRTEQRDSAMYRCASSLARAPSYNEQFFGPGTRLTVL.

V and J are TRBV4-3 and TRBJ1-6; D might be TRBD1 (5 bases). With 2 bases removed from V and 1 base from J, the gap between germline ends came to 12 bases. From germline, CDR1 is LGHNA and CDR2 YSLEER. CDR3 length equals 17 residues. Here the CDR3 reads CASSQKRGFSYNSPLHF. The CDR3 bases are TGCGCCAGCAGCCAAAAGCGGGGGTTTTCCTATAATTCACCCCTCCACTTT.

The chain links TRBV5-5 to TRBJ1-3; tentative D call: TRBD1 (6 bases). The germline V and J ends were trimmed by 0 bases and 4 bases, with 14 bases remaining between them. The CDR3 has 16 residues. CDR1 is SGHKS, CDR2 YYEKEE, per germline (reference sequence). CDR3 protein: CASSLGQATLGNTIYF. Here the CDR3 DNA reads TGTGCCAGCAGCTTGGGACAGGCCACGCTAGGAAACACCATATATTTT.

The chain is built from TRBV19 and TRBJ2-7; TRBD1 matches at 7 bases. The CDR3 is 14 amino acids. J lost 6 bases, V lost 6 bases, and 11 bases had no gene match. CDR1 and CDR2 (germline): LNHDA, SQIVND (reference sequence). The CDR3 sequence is CASSFDRAGGEQYF. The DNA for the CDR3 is TGTGCCAGTAGCTTCGACAGGGCTGGTGGCGAGCAGTACTTC. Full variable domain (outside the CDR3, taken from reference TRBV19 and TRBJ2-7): DGGITQSPKYLFRKEGQNVTLSCEQNLNHDAMYWYRQDPGQGLRLIYYSQIVNDFQKGDIAEGYSVSREKKESFPLTVTSAQKNPTAFYLCASSFDRAGGEQYFGPGTRLTVT.

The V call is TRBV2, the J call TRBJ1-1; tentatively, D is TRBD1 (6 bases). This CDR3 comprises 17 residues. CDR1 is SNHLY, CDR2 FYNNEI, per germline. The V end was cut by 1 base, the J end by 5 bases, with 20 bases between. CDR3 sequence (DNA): TGTGCCAGCAGTGAAGGGGGGGGTTGGGGGCGCCGAACTGAAGCTTTCTTT. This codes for CASSEGGGWGRRTEAFF.

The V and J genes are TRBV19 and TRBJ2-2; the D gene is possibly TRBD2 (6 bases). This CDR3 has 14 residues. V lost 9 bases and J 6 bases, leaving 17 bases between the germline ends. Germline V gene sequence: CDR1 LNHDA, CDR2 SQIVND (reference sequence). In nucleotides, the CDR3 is TGTGCCAGCCACCCTCACGGAGGGCCCGGGGAGCTGTTTTTT. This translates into CASHPHGGPGELFF.

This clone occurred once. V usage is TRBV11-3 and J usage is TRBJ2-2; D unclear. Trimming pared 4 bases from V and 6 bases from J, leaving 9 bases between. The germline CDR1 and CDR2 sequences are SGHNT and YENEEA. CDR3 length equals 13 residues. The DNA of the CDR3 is TGTGCCAGCAGCTCCCGCGTGCCCGGGGAGCTGTTTTTT. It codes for CASSSRVPGELFF.

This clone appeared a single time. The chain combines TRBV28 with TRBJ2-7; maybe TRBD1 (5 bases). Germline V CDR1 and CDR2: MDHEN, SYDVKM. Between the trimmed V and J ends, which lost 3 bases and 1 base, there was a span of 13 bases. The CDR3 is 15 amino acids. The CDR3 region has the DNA TGTGCCAGCAGTTTTAGGCAGGGTAATTCCTACGAGCAGTACTTC. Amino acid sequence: CASSFRQGNSYEQYF.

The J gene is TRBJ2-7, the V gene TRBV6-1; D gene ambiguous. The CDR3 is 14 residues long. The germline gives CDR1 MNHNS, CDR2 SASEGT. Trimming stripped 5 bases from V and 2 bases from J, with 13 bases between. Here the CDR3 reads CASSHRVATYEQYF. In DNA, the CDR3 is TGTGCCAGCAGTCATCGTGTGGCCACCTACGAGCAGTACTTC.

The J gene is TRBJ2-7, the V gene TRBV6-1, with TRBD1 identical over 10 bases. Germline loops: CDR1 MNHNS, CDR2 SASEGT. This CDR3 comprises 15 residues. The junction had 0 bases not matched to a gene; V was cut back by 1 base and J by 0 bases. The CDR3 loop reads CASSEGTGGSYEQYF. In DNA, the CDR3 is TGTGCCAGCAGTGAAGGGACAGGGGGCTCCTACGAGCAGTACTTC.

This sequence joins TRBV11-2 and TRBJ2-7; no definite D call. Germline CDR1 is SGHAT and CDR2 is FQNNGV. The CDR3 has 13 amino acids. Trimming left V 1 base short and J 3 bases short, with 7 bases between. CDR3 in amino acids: CASSLGNGYEQYF. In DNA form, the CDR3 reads TGTGCCAGCAGCTTAGGTAACGGCTACGAGCAGTACTTC.

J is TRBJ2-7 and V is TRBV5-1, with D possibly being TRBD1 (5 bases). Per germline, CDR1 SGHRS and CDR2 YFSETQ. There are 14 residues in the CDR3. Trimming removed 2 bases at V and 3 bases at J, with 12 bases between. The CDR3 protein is CASSFTGGVYEQYF. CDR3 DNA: TGCGCCAGCAGCTTCACAGGTGGGGTCTACGAGCAGTACTTC.

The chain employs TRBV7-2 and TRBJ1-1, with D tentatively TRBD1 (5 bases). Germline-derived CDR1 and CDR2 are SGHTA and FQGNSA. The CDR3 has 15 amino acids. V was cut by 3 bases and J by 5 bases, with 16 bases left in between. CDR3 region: CASSLDFGGSTEAFF. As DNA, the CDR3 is TGTGCCAGCAGCTTGGATTTTGGGGGGAGTACTGAAGCTTTCTTT.

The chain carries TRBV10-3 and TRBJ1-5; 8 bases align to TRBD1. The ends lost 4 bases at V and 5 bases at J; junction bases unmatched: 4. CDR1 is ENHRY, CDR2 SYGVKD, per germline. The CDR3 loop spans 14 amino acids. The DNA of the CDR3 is TGTGCCATCAGTGGGGGACAGGCCCATCAGCCCCAGCATTTT. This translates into CAISGGQAHQPQHF.